One sample yielded the 9 T cell receptor beta chains listed below, sequenced in a study of shared clonotypes between healthy human individuals. Sequencing was performed with immunoSEQ multiplex PCR; in TCRdb, only in-frame clones are kept and a portion is missing. Of about 690,000 clones in the sample, about nine tenths were seen once. The sequencing sample was made of memory CD8+ T cells from PBMCs. Subset meaning: CD45RO+ cells pooled with CCR7-negative TemRA cells. The source of these receptors is a man aged 18 to 29 in good health. Some clones in this sample may be carry-over from other donors' samples.

This sequence joins TRBV5-8 and TRBJ2-3; D remains unclear. Germline-derived CDR1 and CDR2 are SGHTS and YDEGEE. This CDR3 has 16 amino acids. V gave up 0 bases and J gave up 0 bases, with 11 bases separating them. DNA of the CDR3: TGTGCCAGCAGCTTGGGATCGTCAGCTAGCACAGATACGCAGTATTTT. This encodes CASSLGSSASTDTQYF.

The chain uses TRBV10-3 and TRBJ1-2; possibly TRBD1 for D (6 bases). V was trimmed by 3 bases and J by 6 bases, leaving 8 bases between them. Germline V CDR1 and CDR2: ENHRY, SYGVKD. The CDR3 is 12 amino acids. CDR3 region: CAISDAGDGYTF. CDR3 bases: TGTGCCATCAGTGACGCAGGGGATGGCTACACCTTC.

This rearrangement joins TRBV18 to TRBJ2-5; D remains unclear. Germline V CDR1 and CDR2: KGHSH, LQKENI. Trimming shortened V by 2 bases and J by 0 bases, and 7 bases separated the two germline ends. The CDR3 spans 14 residues. The CDR3 DNA follows: TGTGCCAGCTCACCAGGGCTTTACCAAGAGACCCAGTACTTC. Protein sequence: CASSPGLYQETQYF.

The gene calls are TRBV9 and TRBJ2-1; TRBD1 or TRBD2 may be the D gene (5 bases each). Germline V CDR1 and CDR2: SGDLS, YYNGEE. There are 15 residues in the CDR3. V lost 4 bases and J 4 bases, leaving 15 bases between the germline ends. CDR3 DNA sequence: TGTGCCAGCAGCCCCCGGGCTGGGGGTTACAATGAGCAGTTCTTC. Protein: CASSPRAGGYNEQFF. The full variable domain, in which reference TRBV9 and TRBJ2-1 provide the parts outside the CDR3, is DSGVTQTPKHLITATGQRVTLRCSPRSGDLSVYWYQQSLDQGLQFLIQYYNGEERAKGNILERFSAQQFPDLHSELNLSSLELGDSALYFCASSPRAGGYNEQFFGPGTRLTVL.

The gene calls are TRBV7-2 and TRBJ2-2, with 16 bases that match TRBD2. CDR1 and CDR2 (germline): SGHTA, FQGNSA. This CDR3 comprises 17 residues. Trimming at V came to 3 bases and at J to 6 bases, leaving 4 bases not matched to a gene. CDR3 residues: CASSLGLAGGPAGELFF. The CDR3, as DNA: TGTGCCAGCAGCTTGGGACTAGCGGGAGGGCCCGCCGGGGAGCTGTTTTTT.

The rearrangement links TRBV27 to TRBJ2-1, with D possibly being TRBD1 (6 bases). Germline CDR1 MNHEY, CDR2 SMNVEV (reference sequence). V lost 7 bases and J 4 bases, leaving 14 bases between the germline ends. The CDR3 has 14 residues. The CDR3 loop is CASTSFTGYNEQFF. The CDR3 coding sequence is TGTGCCAGCACTTCTTTTACAGGGTACAATGAGCAGTTCTTC.

The V call is TRBV7-9, the J call TRBJ1-2; 7 bases are shared with TRBD1. J lost 8 bases, V lost 5 bases, and 17 bases had no gene match. The CDR3 totals 16 residues. The germline CDR1 and CDR2 sequences are SEHNR and FQNEAQ (reference sequence). CDR3 in DNA: TGTGCCAGCAGCCACATATTCTCTGACAGGGAGGAGGGCTACACCTTC. It translates to CASSHIFSDREEGYTF.

This clone was seen only once. The rearrangement links TRBV5-4 to TRBJ2-7; 7 bases align to TRBD1. Looked up from germline, CDR1 is SGHNT and CDR2 is YYREEE (reference sequence). The CDR3 totals 14 residues. The V and J ends lost 3 bases and 3 bases, in that order; junction bases with no gene match: 6. CDR3 in DNA: TGTGCCAGCAGCTGGGGGACAGCCGACTACGAGCAGTACTTC. It codes for CASSWGTADYEQYF.

Only a few counts were recorded for this clone. This chain connects TRBV7-9 to TRBJ2-7, with 10 bases lining up with TRBD2. The CDR3 contains 15 residues. In germline, CDR1 is SEHNR, CDR2 FQNEAQ (reference sequence). With 3 bases clipped from V and 0 bases from J, the junction kept 2 bases outside the gene matches. CDR3: CASSFSSGSSYEQYF. CDR3 sequence (DNA): TGTGCCAGCAGCTTCTCTAGCGGGAGCTCCTACGAGCAGTACTTC.